Sequencing of this TCR beta chain was carried out in a study of T cells in Graves' hyperthyroidism and ophthalmopathy. The CDR3 spans 15 residues. V was trimmed by 3 bases and J by 0 bases, leaving 8 bases between them. Germline V gives CDR1 LNHDA, CDR2 SQIVND (reference sequence). RNA transcripts served as the template for amplifying TCR beta CDR3 regions. Initially, a first-round RT-PCR of the TCR CDR3 employed the HTBI primer set. TCRdb fed the multiplex PCR reads into MiXCR, producing one record per CDR3 protein. In the table there are roughly 580,000 distinct CDR3 sequences, more than 11% of which are singletons. Ten or more counts support this clonotype.

The rearrangement links TRBV19 to TRBJ2-2; no definite D call. Material: blood. The TCR originated in a woman younger than 45 with Graves' hyperthyroidism that later progressed to Graves' ophthalmopathy. The CDR3 DNA sequence: TGTGCCAGTAGTATTCAAGACGCGAACACCGGGGAGCTGTTTTTT. Amino acid sequence: CASSIQDANTGELFF.